A selection of T cell receptor beta chains follows, all from one sample in a study of neoadjuvant anti-PD-1 for oral cavity cancer. Produced via immunoSEQ multiplex PCR; TCRdb's table is partial and in-frame only. This table has 30,000 or so clones, approximately 80% appearing once. Sample: PBMCs, taken after nivolumab (anti-PD-1) treatment. These receptors came from a person aged 35-79 years with oral cavity squamous cell carcinoma. Both conserved end residues are part of each CDR3. The D gene is left open where the match is weak. Rows may omit the clone size; those that give it use once, few, many or a size class.

size	D	J	V	CDR3	DNA
.	.	TRBJ1-1	TRBV27	CASSLRRNTEAFF	TGTGCCAGCAGTTTGAGGAGGAACACTGAAGCTTTCTTT
once	TRBD1	TRBJ1-2	TRBV19	CASSADRGSGYTF	TGTGCCAGTAGTGCCGACAGGGGTAGTGGCTACACCTTC
.	TRBD1	TRBJ1-1	TRBV5-1	CASSPGRGQGNTEAFF	TGCGCCAGCAGCCCCGGGAGGGGGCAAGGAAACACTGAAGCTTTCTTT
.	.	TRBJ1-1	TRBV28	CASSPPRGLGNTEAFF	TGTGCCAGCAGCCCCCCGCGCGGTTTGGGTAACACTGAAGCTTTCTTT
.	.	TRBJ1-1	TRBV5-4	CASSGAGVGEAFF	TGTGCCAGCAGCGGAGCAGGGGTGGGTGAAGCTTTCTTT
.	.	TRBJ2-4	TRBV7-9	CASTRTKGQNIQYF	TGTGCCAGCACCAGGACGAAGGGCCAAAACATTCAGTACTTC
.	.	TRBJ1-4	TRBV30	CAWSLIDPANEKLFF	TGTGCCTGGAGTCTAATCGATCCAGCTAATGAAAAACTGTTTTTT
.	.	TRBJ1-2	TRBV7-9	CASSPGGGNYGYTF	TGTGCCAGCAGCCCCGGAGGGGGTAACTATGGCTACACCTTC
once	.	TRBJ2-7	TRBV10-1	CASSDPGDEQYF	TGCGCCAGCAGTGACCCTGGGGATGAGCAGTACTTC
.	TRBD1	TRBJ1-1	TRBV19	CASSFRQGTAFF	TGTGCCAGTAGTTTTCGACAGGGGACAGCTTTCTTT
.	TRBD1	TRBJ1-2	TRBV5-8	CASSLTGVNGYTF	TGTGCCAGCAGCTTGACAGGGGTCAACGGCTACACCTTC
once	.	TRBJ1-5	TRBV28	CASSLLTNQPQHF	TGTGCCAGCAGTTTACTCACAAATCAGCCCCAGCATTTT
.	TRBD2	TRBJ2-3	TRBV9	CASSASGYTDTQYF	TGTGCCAGCAGCGCTAGCGGTTACACAGATACGCAGTATTTT
.	TRBD2	TRBJ2-1	TRBV6-1	CASSDFGGAGNEQFF	TGTGCCAGCAGTGATTTCGGGGGGGCGGGCAATGAGCAGTTCTTC
.	.	TRBJ1-3	TRBV5-1	CASSLGSGDRPGNTIYF	TGCGCCAGCAGCTTGGGCTCAGGGGATCGTCCTGGAAACACCATATATTTT
.	.	TRBJ1-5	TRBV19	CASSISGRGRYSNQPQHF	TGTGCCAGTAGTATTAGTGGTAGGGGCCGATATAGCAATCAGCCCCAGCATTTT
.	TRBD2	TRBJ2-5	TRBV11-2	CASSHLSGGRETQYF	TGTGCCAGCAGCCACCTGAGCGGGGGGCGAGAGACCCAGTACTTC
.	TRBD2	TRBJ2-1	TRBV2	CASKRGPRGDEQFF	TGTGCCAGCAAGCGGGGGCCTCGGGGGGATGAGCAGTTCTTC
.	TRBD2	TRBJ2-5	TRBV28	CASSFLPSRTSGGERETQYF	TGTGCCAGCAGTTTTTTGCCGAGCCGGACTAGCGGGGGGGAAAGGGAGACCCAGTACTTC
.	.	TRBJ2-1	TRBV18	CASSPQDNEQFF	TGTGCCAGCTCACCACAGGATAATGAGCAGTTCTTC
.	.	TRBJ2-1	TRBV11-2	CASSSTVNEQFF	TGTGCCAGCAGCTCGACAGTAAATGAGCAGTTCTTC
few	.	TRBJ2-7	TRBV9	CASSVEGHYEQYF	TGTGCCAGCAGCGTAGAAGGTCACTACGAGCAGTACTTC
.	.	TRBJ2-2	TRBV5-1	CASSLGAGSTGELFF	TGCGCCAGCAGCTTGGGCGCGGGGTCCACCGGGGAGCTGTTTTTT
few	.	TRBJ1-5	TRBV7-2	CASSRGQSNQPQHF	TGTGCCAGCAGCCGTGGACAGAGCAATCAGCCCCAGCATTTT
few	.	TRBJ1-5	TRBV19	CASSILGGDQHF	TGTGCCAGTAGTATCTTGGGCGGGGATCAACATTTT
.	TRBD2	TRBJ2-7	TRBV4-2	CASSQGLAGGQTTYEQYF	TGTGCCAGCAGCCAAGGTCTAGCGGGGGGCCAGACGACCTACGAGCAGTACTTC
once	.	TRBJ2-7	TRBV7-9	CASSRLDGQNHEQYF	TGTGCCAGCAGCCGCCTTGATGGACAGAACCACGAGCAGTACTTC
.	TRBD1	TRBJ2-3	TRBV10-3	CAIGGPTGGSYTQYF	TGTGCCATCGGGGGTCCGACAGGGGGCTCATATACGCAGTATTTT
few	.	TRBJ1-2	TRBV4-3	CASSQDGSVYGYTF	TGCGCCAGCAGCCAAGATGGGTCAGTCTATGGCTACACCTTC
.	.	TRBJ2-7	TRBV5-1	CASSQGRLGLQDEQYF	TGCGCCAGCAGCCAGGGGAGGCTGGGCCTACAGGACGAGCAGTACTTC
.	TRBD1	TRBJ1-1	TRBV10-3	CAISEPDRMNTEAFF	TGTGCCATCAGTGAACCGGACAGGATGAACACTGAAGCTTTCTTT
.	.	TRBJ1-3	TRBV5-5	CASSSGGNTIYF	TGTGCCAGCAGCAGCGGTGGAAACACCATATATTTT
few	.	TRBJ2-2	TRBV9	CASSVGTNTGELFF	TGTGCCAGCAGCGTAGGGACCAACACCGGGGAGCTGTTTTTT
.	.	TRBJ2-1	TRBV6-4	CASAPGGAAYNEQFF	TGTGCCAGCGCCCCAGGGGGGGCCGCCTACAATGAGCAGTTCTTC
.	TRBD2	TRBJ2-1	TRBV28	CASSLPGGLNNEQFF	TGTGCCAGCAGTTTACCGGGGGGGCTGAACAATGAGCAGTTCTTC
.	TRBD2	TRBJ2-3	TRBV2	CASSAGTSYDTQYF	TGTGCCAGCAGTGCCGGGACTAGCTACGATACGCAGTATTTT
.	TRBD1	TRBJ2-7	TRBV9	CASSPSFTGQGNSYEQYF	TGTGCCAGCAGCCCCTCCTTTACTGGACAGGGGAACTCCTACGAGCAGTACTTC
.	.	TRBJ2-3	TRBV7-2	CASSPGADPGGTQYF	TGTGCCAGCAGCCCAGGGGCCGACCCCGGTGGTACGCAGTATTTT
.	.	TRBJ1-1	TRBV6-6	CASSYLPRGGNTEAFF	TGTGCCAGCAGTTACCTACCCCGGGGGGGGAACACTGAAGCTTTCTTT
few	.	TRBJ1-1	TRBV10-1	CASSETGTDTEAFF	TGCGCCAGCAGTGAGACAGGAACAGACACTGAAGCTTTCTTT
few	.	TRBJ2-6	TRBV2	CASSEIRSLANVLTF	TGTGCCAGCAGTGAAATCCGAAGTTTGGCCAACGTCCTGACTTTC
.	TRBD2	TRBJ2-1	TRBV18	CASSPSGGRDLEQFF	TGTGCCAGCTCACCTAGCGGGGGGCGCGATTTGGAGCAGTTCTTC